The 15 T cell receptor beta chains given below trace back to one sample, sequenced in a study of T cells in Graves' hyperthyroidism and ophthalmopathy. TCR beta CDR3 regions were amplified from RNA. With the HTBI primer set, the TCR CDR3 went through a first round of RT-PCR. Using its own MiXCR run on the multiplex PCR reads, TCRdb lists one record per CDR3 protein. The sample includes 750,000 to 900,000 distinct CDR3 sequences, roughly 40% of them seen just once. The sample consisted of blood. Receptors originate from a man aged 18-30 years with Graves' hyperthyroidism.

The chain employs TRBV4-2 and TRBJ2-5; D not resolved. The ends were cut back, 4 bases at V and 1 base at J, with 13 bases in the middle. This CDR3 contains 15 residues. Germline assignment: CDR1 LGHNA and CDR2 YNFKEQ. The CDR3 spells CASSPAARLQETQYF. The CDR3 DNA is TGTGCCAGCAGCCCCGCGGCTAGGCTCCAAGAGACCCAGTACTTC.

This clonotype has ten or more counts. The J gene is TRBJ2-5, the V gene TRBV7-2; a weak D match, TRBD2 (6 bases). This CDR3 is built from 13 residues. V was cut by 4 bases and J by 5 bases, with 11 bases left in between. The V gene's germline CDR1 is SGHTA and CDR2 FQGNSA. DNA of the CDR3: TGTGCCAGCAGCTGGGGGGTAGGGGAGACCCAGTACTTC. It yields the protein CASSWGVGETQYF.

The chain combines TRBV24-1 with TRBJ2-2; the D is unclear. The germline V gene has CDR1 KGHDR and CDR2 SFDVKD. With 12 bases removed from V and 2 bases from J, the gap between germline ends came to 12 bases. This CDR3 comprises 13 residues. For the CDR3, the DNA is TGTGCCTCCCTGGACGCTAACACCGGGGAGCTGTTTTTT. Translating gives CASLDANTGELFF.

About this clonotype itself: One end of the junction is discordant with germline, which a read error may explain. The chain joins TRBV29-1 to TRBJ1-5; tentatively, D is TRBD1 (5 bases). The CDR3 length is 13 residues. Germline V CDR1 and CDR2: SQVTM, ANQGSEA. Here the CDR3 DNA reads TGCAGCGGGGGGGACGCTGGTGATCAACCCCAGCATTTT. It is translated as CSGGDAGDQPQHF.

This clonotype was seen many times. The chain uses TRBV2 and TRBJ1-3, with D possibly being TRBD1 (5 bases). Germline V CDR1 and CDR2: SNHLY, FYNNEI. Deletions cut 2 bases from V and 0 bases from J, with 11 bases between. The CDR3 covers 16 residues. CDR3 region: CASSEMGELSGNTIYF. The CDR3 DNA is TGTGCCAGCAGTGAAATGGGGGAACTCTCTGGAAACACCATATATTTT.

This clonotype was seen at least ten times. The V gene is TRBV7-6, the J gene TRBJ1-5; D call uncertain. Trimming left V 1 base short and J 7 bases short, with 11 bases between. Germline V CDR1 and CDR2: SGHVS, FNYEAQ. The CDR3 length is 14 residues. CDR3 amino acids: CASSLEWGGQPQHF. CDR3 nucleotides: TGTGCCAGCAGCTTAGAGTGGGGTGGCCAGCCCCAGCATTTT. Looking up the rest from reference TRBV7-6 and TRBJ1-5 gives the full variable domain: GAGVSQSPRYKVTKRGQDVALRCDPISGHVSLYWYRQALGQGPEFLTYFNYEAQQDKSGLPNDRFSAERPEGSISTLTIQRTEQRDSAMYRCASSLEWGGQPQHFGDGTRLSIL.

This sequence joins TRBV10-2 and TRBJ2-2, with D maybe TRBD2 (7 bases). Germline CDR1 WSHSY, CDR2 SAAADI. There are 15 residues in the CDR3. DNA of the CDR3: TGCGCTAATGCGCGCGGGGGCGCGAACACCGGGGAGCTGTTTTTT. Translating it yields CANARGGANTGELFF.

The rearrangement uses TRBV7-9 and TRBJ1-3; no definite D call. The CDR3 covers 15 residues. CDR1 and CDR2 from the germline V gene are SEHNR and FQNEAQ (reference sequence). V lost 1 base and J 4 bases, leaving 11 bases between the germline ends. In DNA form, the CDR3 reads TGTGCCAGCAGCTTAGGCATGGCGGACGGAAACACCATATATTTT. Its protein is CASSLGMADGNTIYF.

This clonotype was seen a few times. This sequence joins TRBV9 and TRBJ1-6, with D maybe TRBD1 (5 bases). The V end lost 1 base, the J end lost 0 bases, and 11 bases lay between the germline ends. The germline gives CDR1 SGDLS, CDR2 YYNGEE. CDR3 size: 17 residues. CDR3 sequence: CASSVTGESSYNSPLHF. The CDR3, as DNA: TGTGCCAGCAGCGTAACAGGAGAGAGCTCCTATAATTCACCCCTCCACTTT.

In this sample, this clonotype turned up a few times. The rearrangement links TRBV4-3 to TRBJ2-7; D is unresolved. Trimming removed 3 bases at V and 7 bases at J, with 16 bases between. CDR3 length: 14 residues. From germline, CDR1 is LGHNA and CDR2 YSLEER. The CDR3 is CASSQGTFTREQYF. CDR3 DNA: TGCGCCAGCAGCCAGGGCACATTTACGAGGGAGCAGTACTTC.

In this sample, this clonotype turned up many times. The chain couples TRBV19 to TRBJ1-1, with 7 bases that match TRBD1. The V segment lost 4 bases and the J segment 1 base; nucleotides outside the gene matches: 3. This CDR3 contains 14 residues. Germline V lookup: CDR1 LNHDA, CDR2 SQIVND (reference sequence). CDR3 bases: TGTGCCAGTAGTAGGGGACAGTCGAACACTGAAGCTTTCTTT. Translating gives CASSRGQSNTEAFF.

The chain joins TRBV7-2 to TRBJ2-5, with D maybe TRBD1 (5 bases). V was pared by 1 base and J by 3 bases, with 9 bases between. The germline V gene encodes CDR1 SGHTA and CDR2 FQGNSA. The CDR3 contains 14 residues. For the CDR3, the DNA is TGTGCCAGCAGCTTAGTGGTAGGGGAAGAGACCCAGTACTTC. The encoded protein is CASSLVVGEETQYF.

J is TRBJ1-5 and V is TRBV20-1, with TRBD1 identical over 10 bases. The CDR3 is 14 residues long. V shed 6 bases, J shed 7 bases, and the junction held 9 bases outside the gene matches. Germline lookup yields CDR1 DFQATT and CDR2 SNEGSKA (reference sequence). The CDR3 nucleotides are TGCAGTGCAGAAGGACAGGGGGTGTTGCAGCCCCAGCATTTT. It yields the protein CSAEGQGVLQPQHF.

Comments on this clonotype: Since a much larger clone is just one base distant, this may be a read error. The chain combines TRBV12-3 or TRBV12-4 with TRBJ1-5; D may be TRBD1 (5 bases). The V end lost 6 bases, the J end lost 5 bases, and 8 bases lay between the germline ends. The CDR3 loop spans 12 amino acids. The CDR3 DNA is TGTGCCAGCAGCTCAGGGTATCAGCCCCAGCATTTT. Translating it yields CASSSGYQPQHF.

There are many counts of this clonotype. The chain joins TRBV15 to TRBJ2-2; D not resolved. The CDR3 covers 14 residues. Germline loops: CDR1 LNHNV, CDR2 YYDKDF (reference sequence). Trimming shortened V by 0 bases and J by 3 bases, and 5 bases separated the two germline ends. CDR3 DNA: TGTGCCACCAGCAGAGACTGGGACACCGGGGAGCTGTTTTTT. It translates to CATSRDWDTGELFF.